The T cell receptor (beta chain) described here comes from a study of blood T cell repertoires in COVID-19. Study at large: Samples came from the United States, Italy and Spain, spanning acute and convalescent COVID-19. PBMCs, B-cell-depleted T cells, or T cells were the source of the cDNA or gDNA that made up the material.

The CDR3 runs to 14 residues. Germline V gene lookup returns CDR1 SEHNR and CDR2 FQNEAQ (reference sequence). Trimming removed 8 bases from V and 4 bases from J, with 17 bases in between. Original processing methods: How many nucleated cells were present was estimated from reference gene primer amplification. Clones were read by immunoSEQ multiplex PCR, and TCRdb kept only the in-frame ones, dropping some. V and J calls plus clone size are reproduced from that table; the DNA served to infer D and trimming. There are 150,000 to 180,000 clones in the sample; 80% occur only once, and roughly 0.52% lies in the top ten.

This TCR derives from a man between 60 and 70 years old with acute or convalescent COVID-19. The sample was peripheral blood. The chain combines TRBV7-9 with TRBJ1-2; no clear D gene. The CDR3: CASGSGVGVYGYTF. The CDR3 DNA follows: TGTGCCAGCGGCTCCGGGGTTGGGGTCTATGGCTACACCTTC.